Presented here are 9 T cell receptor beta chains from one specimen sequenced in a study of T cell responses to AZD1222 COVID-19 vaccine. Repertoires were generated with immunoSEQ multiplex PCR, while TCRdb's copy carries only in-frame clones and drops some. The sample includes about 100,000 clones, roughly 90% of them seen just once. This sample comprised peripheral blood, obtained on day 0 of AZD1222 vaccination. The receptors derive from an adult in good health.

The V gene is TRBV5-1, the J gene TRBJ1-6, with D possibly TRBD1 on 5 matching bases. Trimming pared 0 bases from V and 7 bases from J, leaving 8 bases between. The CDR3 totals 14 residues. Germline assignment: CDR1 SGHRS and CDR2 YFSETQ. CDR3 protein: CASSLVQGNSPLHF. The CDR3 region has the DNA TGCGCCAGCAGCTTGGTTCAGGGAAATTCACCCCTCCACTTT.

CDR3 in DNA: TGTGCCAGCCATGGATCACGAAACACCGGGGAGCTGTTTTTT. It codes for CASHGSRNTGELFF. The chain employs TRBV2 and TRBJ2-2; D not resolved. Germline CDR1 SNHLY, CDR2 FYNNEI. Trimming removed 8 bases at V and 2 bases at J, with 12 bases between. The CDR3 runs 14 residues. Variable domain in full (rest from reference TRBV2 and TRBJ2-2): EPEVTQTPSHQVTQMGQEVILRCVPISNHLYFYWYRQILGQKVEFLVSFYNNEISEKSEIFDDQFSVERPDGSNFTLKIRSTKLEDSAMYFCASHGSRNTGELFFGEGSRLTVL.

This clone showed up just once. The rearrangement uses TRBV29-1 and TRBJ1-5; D unresolved. The length of the CDR3 is 13 residues. Germline CDR1 reads SQVTM; CDR2 reads ANQGSEA. The V end was cut by 7 bases, the J end by 3 bases, with 13 bases between. CDR3 amino acids: CSATTANNQPQHF. For the CDR3, the DNA is TGCAGCGCAACAACAGCGAACAATCAGCCCCAGCATTTT.

The rearrangement joins TRBV13 to TRBJ2-3; 7 positions agree with TRBD2. V shed 4 bases and J 2 bases; nucleotides not matched to a gene: 12. Germline CDR1 reads PRHDT; CDR2 reads FYEKMQ (reference sequence). The CDR3 length is 17 residues. The CDR3 sequence is CASSSGGSSRYTDTQYF. The DNA of the CDR3 is TGTGCCAGCAGCTCCGGGGGGAGTTCCCGATACACAGATACGCAGTATTTT.

The chain couples TRBV9 to TRBJ1-2; 7 bases agree with TRBD1. V shed 4 bases, J shed 4 bases, and the junction held 10 bases outside the gene matches. From germline, CDR1 is SGDLS and CDR2 YYNGEE. This CDR3 is 15 amino acids long. The CDR3 sequence is CASSSQTGTAYGYTF. CDR3 DNA: TGTGCCAGCAGCTCCCAAACCGGGACAGCCTATGGCTACACCTTC.

The CDR3 region has the DNA TGTGCCAGCAGCTTGGATCAGGGGGTAGCCTACGAGCAGTACTTC. It yields the protein CASSLDQGVAYEQYF. V gene TRBV5-4 combines with J gene TRBJ2-7, with 7 positions matching TRBD1. In germline, CDR1 is SGHNT, CDR2 YYREEE (reference sequence). V shed 0 bases and J 2 bases; nucleotides not matched to a gene: 5. The CDR3 extends over 15 amino acids.

The chain carries TRBV25-1 and TRBJ1-1; D remains ambiguous. Trimming left V 1 base short and J 0 bases short, with 9 bases between. CDR1 and CDR2 from the germline V gene are MGHDK and SYGVNS. This CDR3 contains 15 residues. CDR3 nucleotide sequence: TGTGCCAGCAGTGAATGGGGAGACATGAACACTGAAGCTTTCTTT. Translated, it gives CASSEWGDMNTEAFF.

V gene TRBV27 combines with J gene TRBJ2-7; TRBD1 matches 7 bases. Germline trimming cut 7 bases from V and 3 bases from J; bases unmatched to any gene: 6. Germline CDR1 MNHEY, CDR2 SMNVEV (reference sequence). This CDR3 contains 13 residues. CDR3 protein: CASKTGTDYEQYF. The CDR3 DNA is TGTGCCAGCAAGACTGGGACAGACTACGAGCAGTACTTC.

This chain uses TRBV5-4 with TRBJ2-7, with TRBD1 identical over 8 bases. V gave up 4 bases and J gave up 5 bases; unmatched junction bases: 5. CDR3 length equals 13 residues. Germline V lookup: CDR1 SGHNT, CDR2 YYREEE (reference sequence). The CDR3 spells CASSPRDRNEQYF. CDR3 in DNA: TGTGCCAGCAGCCCGCGGGACAGGAACGAGCAGTACTTC.